This TCR beta chain was observed in a study of OX40 agonist ivuxolimab in advanced cancers. Study information: Patients were over 65% male with ages about 23 to 79, mean 60. Allowance was made for prior anti-PD-1, anti-PD-L1 or anti-CTLA-4 therapy, and about 40% had some. One patient with hepatocellular carcinoma and two with cutaneous melanoma, three in all, had partial responses.

Some clones are missing from TCRdb's copy, which holds only in-frame ones; the method was immunoSEQ multiplex PCR. Among approximately 56,000 clones listed, about 89% were seen once. This clone was detected only a few times. Its target is unknown. V lost 6 bases and J lost 3, with 14 bases in between. The CDR3 covers 14 residues. Germline V gene sequence: CDR1 MNHEY, CDR2 SVGAGI. Points from the study as a whole: More expanded clones were found, on average, in CD8+ than in CD4+ T cells.

Here the sequenced sample was CD4+ or CD8+ T cells sorted from blood, taken in a trial of the OX40 agonist ivuxolimab. The chain couples TRBV6-5 to TRBJ1-2, with D hard to call. The origin of this receptor is an adult with an advanced solid tumor such as melanoma, head and neck, liver or kidney cancer. The CDR3 DNA follows: TGTGCCAGCAGCCCCACGGTTATGGACTATGGCTACACCTTC. It codes for CASSPTVMDYGYTF.